The 10 T cell receptor beta chains given below trace back to one sample, sequenced in a study of T cells after yellow fever vaccination. Each CDR3 protein gets one entry after TCRdb re-called the 5' RACE reads with MiXCR. The data hold around 360,000 distinct CDR3 sequences, with approximately 10% observed a single time. The sequencing here drew on PBMCs, taken on the day of the first yellow fever vaccination. These receptors all come from a man aged 18 to 35 who received the YFV17D yellow fever vaccine.

This clonotype was detected a few times. The chain carries TRBV7-8 and TRBJ1-6; D gene uncertain. Trimming took 1 base from V and 13 from J, leaving 11 bases between them. Germline V gene data show CDR1 as SGHVS and CDR2 as FQNEAQ. The CDR3 spans 13 residues. The CDR3 coding sequence is TGTGCCAGCAGCTTAGATTTGCTTAGCCCCCTCCACTTT. Translated, it gives CASSLDLLSPLHF.

This clonotype was detected a few times. This rearrangement joins TRBV15 to TRBJ2-3; D is uncertain. The CDR3 covers 12 residues. Germline CDR1 and CDR2: LNHNV and YYDKDF (reference sequence). The V end lost 9 bases, the J end lost 3 bases, and 10 bases lay between the germline ends. CDR3 sequence (DNA): TGTGCCACTGGTCGTGAGACAGATACGCAGTATTTT. This codes for CATGRETDTQYF. The variable domain in full, completed from reference TRBV15 and TRBJ2-3, reads DAMVIQNPRYQVTQFGKPVTLSCSQTLNHNVMYWYQQKSSQAPKLLFHYYDKDFNNEADTPDNFQSRRPNTSFCFLDIRSPGLGDTAMYLCATGRETDTQYFGPGTRLTVL.

This clonotype showed up just a few times. J is TRBJ2-7 and V is TRBV7-3; 8 bases are shared with TRBD2. The CDR3 is 15 residues long. Unmatched junction bases numbered 13, after V lost 5 bases and J lost 7 bases. From germline, CDR1 is SGHTA and CDR2 FQGTGA. The CDR3 DNA follows: TGTGCCAGCAGCGGACGCCTGGGCGGGGGGTGTGAGCAGTACTTC. This sequence encodes CASSGRLGGGCEQYF.

The rearrangement joins TRBV7-9 to TRBJ1-5; D is unclear. Germline loops: CDR1 SEHNR, CDR2 FQNEAQ (reference sequence). The CDR3 covers 15 residues. V was pared by 5 bases and J by 5 bases, with 16 bases between. CDR3 DNA sequence: TGTGCCAGCAGCCTAATGGACGGGAAGGATCAGCCCCAGCATTTT. Protein sequence: CASSLMDGKDQPQHF.

This clonotype showed up just a few times. The V call is TRBV5-4, the J call TRBJ2-4, with D maybe TRBD1 (6 bases). The V gene's germline CDR1 is SGHNT and CDR2 YYREEE (reference sequence). CDR3 length equals 15 residues. The germline V and J ends were trimmed by 0 bases and 5 bases, with 12 bases remaining between them. The CDR3 is CASSLVRGTENIQYF. The CDR3, as DNA: TGTGCCAGCAGCTTGGTTAGGGGGACGGAAAACATTCAGTACTTC.

The CDR3 region has the DNA TGCGCCAGCTTAGATAGCGGGGGTACGGAGACCCAGTACTTC. This codes for CASLDSGGTETQYF. V is TRBV10-2 and J is TRBJ2-5; 9 positions match TRBD2. Unmatched junction bases numbered 9, after V lost 8 bases and J lost 5 bases. The CDR3 covers 14 residues. Germline V gene lookup returns CDR1 WSHSY and CDR2 SAAADI.

This clonotype appeared a few times. The chain couples TRBV24-1 to TRBJ2-1, with D unclear. Per germline, CDR1 KGHDR and CDR2 SFDVKD. V was clipped by 4 bases and J by 9 bases, with 12 bases between them. The CDR3 sequence is 13 residues long. The CDR3 DNA follows: TGTGCCACCAGTGACCCGCCTCCCGGTGAGCAGTTCTTC. It yields the protein CATSDPPPGEQFF.

In DNA, the CDR3 is TGTGCCAGCTCAGCGGACAGCTCTAGCACAGATACGCAGTATTTT. Translated: CASSADSSSTDTQYF. The chain is built from TRBV18 and TRBJ2-3, with D possibly TRBD1 on 6 matching bases. V was clipped by 5 bases and J by 0 bases, with 12 bases between them. Germline values: CDR1 KGHSH, CDR2 LQKENI. The CDR3 consists of 15 residues.

This clonotype was recorded a few times. This chain joins TRBV12-3 or TRBV12-4 and TRBJ2-1, with 8 bases fitting TRBD2. The V gene end was trimmed by 6 bases and the J gene end by 5 bases; junction bases not matched to a gene: 21. The CDR3 contains 19 residues. The CDR3 DNA sequence: TGTGCCAGCAGACTGGAGGGGACTAGGGTCCCCAAAATTAACAATGAGCAGTTCTTC. The encoded protein is CASRLEGTRVPKINNEQFF.

The gene calls are TRBV19 and TRBJ2-3; 8 bases are shared with TRBD2. After removal of 4 bases from V and 9 bases from J, the junction contained 12 bases not matched to a gene. CDR1 and CDR2 (germline): LNHDA, SQIVND (reference sequence). The CDR3 is 15 amino acids. CDR3 sequence: CASSTQRGTPGTQYF. CDR3 sequence (DNA): TGTGCCAGTAGTACCCAGCGGGGGACTCCTGGGACGCAGTATTTT.